The clone carrying this TCR beta chain is called medium-sized based on its frequency. The target antigen is unknown. This entry is derived from a study of CXCR3-negative and CXCR3-positive naive CD8 T cells. General study points: Comparison of naive cells showed more hydrophobic TRB CDR3s in CXCR3-positive than in CXCR3-negative naive cells. Within a donor, both naive subsets shared TRBV-TRBJ usage, unlike memory cells.

Libraries of TRB cDNA were made by 5' RACE and carried UMIs. Each CDR3 protein gets one entry in TCRdb, which reprocessed the 5' RACE reads and gives no DNA. The sample table includes 3,000 or so distinct CDR3 sequences. CDR1 SGHAT and CDR2 FQNNGV come from the germline V gene. This CDR3 has 15 amino acids. Naive CD8+ T cells had a CD45RO-CCR7+CD27+CD95- phenotype. The sequence derives from a human donor in good health. Some clones in this sample may be carry-over from other donors' samples. Sample: naive CXCR3+ CD8+ T cells from blood. Subset of the sample: CD45RO-CCR7+CD27+CD95- naive CD8+ T cells expressing CXCR3 (TNR3+). The chain joins TRBV11-2 to TRBJ2-3; the TCRdb call, TRBD2, lacks DNA for checking. This CDR3 reads CASSSGLAGSDTQYF.